A single sample gave rise to the 26 T cell receptor beta chains below, sequenced in a study of blood T cell repertoires in COVID-19. Sequenced by immunoSEQ multiplex PCR; TCRdb stores in-frame clones only, minus some. Among fewer than 350,000 clones listed, about 86% were seen once. What was sequenced was peripheral blood. The origin of the receptors is a woman in her twenties or thirties who had recovered from COVID-19.

CDR3 residues: CASSAPKETGGELVNEQFF. DNA for the CDR3: TGTGCCAGCAGCGCCCCGAAGGAGACAGGGGGCGAGTTAGTTAATGAGCAGTTCTTC. The chain employs TRBV9 and TRBJ2-1; 10 bases agree with TRBD1. The germline gives CDR1 SGDLS, CDR2 YYNGEE. This CDR3 comprises 19 residues. V trimming: 3 bases; J trimming: 7 bases; junction bases outside the gene matches: 19.

The chain joins TRBV9 to TRBJ1-2; D possibly corresponds to TRBD1 (5 bases). This CDR3 spans 15 amino acids. Germline CDR1 and CDR2: SGDLS and YYNGEE. Trimming removed 0 bases from V and 4 bases from J, with 13 bases in between. For the CDR3, the DNA is TGTGCCAGCAGCGTAGATCCCCATCAGGGCTATGGCTACACCTTC. Protein product: CASSVDPHQGYGYTF.

The chain joins TRBV19 to TRBJ2-3, with D possibly being TRBD1 (6 bases). This CDR3 comprises 13 residues. V gave up 6 bases and J gave up 7 bases, with 14 bases separating them. In germline, CDR1 is LNHDA, CDR2 SQIVND (reference sequence). The CDR3, as DNA: TGTGCCAGTAGGGTCGCAGGGGAAAATACGCAGTATTTT. Its protein product is CASRVAGENTQYF. Complete variable domain (other parts from reference TRBV19 and TRBJ2-3): DGGITQSPKYLFRKEGQNVTLSCEQNLNHDAMYWYRQDPGQGLRLIYYSQIVNDFQKGDIAEGYSVSREKKESFPLTVTSAQKNPTAFYLCASRVAGENTQYFGPGTRLTVL.

This clone has ten or more counts. The chain's CDR3 is CAISDPKDPNYEQYF. The CDR3 region has the DNA TGTGCCATCAGTGACCCTAAAGATCCTAACTACGAGCAGTACTTC. The rearrangement uses TRBV10-3 and TRBJ2-7, with D hard to call. CDR3 length: 15 residues. Germline assignment: CDR1 ENHRY and CDR2 SYGVKD. Between the trimmed V and J ends, which lost 3 bases and 3 bases, there was a span of 15 bases.

The genes are TRBV18 and TRBJ1-2, with 8 bases identical to TRBD1. The CDR3 runs to 14 residues. Losses at the gene ends were 3 bases for V and 7 bases for J; bases not matched to a gene: 7. Germline-derived CDR1 and CDR2 are KGHSH and LQKENI. In DNA, the CDR3 is TGTGCCAGCTCACCTGAGACAGGGGAAGGTGGCTACACCTTC. Its protein is CASSPETGEGGYTF. The complete variable domain, with remaining parts taken from reference TRBV18 and TRBJ1-2, reads NAGVMQNPRHLVRRRGQEARLRCSPMKGHSHVYWYRQLPEEGLKFMVYLQKENIIDESGMPKERFSAEFPKEGPSILRIQQVVRGDSAAYFCASSPETGEGGYTFGSGTRLTVV.

The rearrangement joins TRBV7-3 to TRBJ2-7, with D perhaps matching TRBD2 (6 bases). The CDR3 is 15 residues long. The germline V gene has CDR1 SGHTA and CDR2 FQGTGA. The V end lost 5 bases, the J end lost 0 bases, and 14 bases lay between the germline ends. DNA of the CDR3: TGTGCCAGCAGCCCAACTAGCCTGAACTCCTACGAGCAGTACTTC. Translation gives CASSPTSLNSYEQYF.

The genes are TRBV7-3 and TRBJ2-3; 14 positions match TRBD2. Trimming removed 5 bases from V and 5 bases from J; junction bases left unmatched: 6. This CDR3 is built from 16 residues. Germline V gives CDR1 SGHTA, CDR2 FQGTGA. The CDR3 here is CASSDGLAGGGDTQYF. The CDR3 bases are TGTGCCAGCAGCGACGGACTAGCGGGAGGCGGAGATACGCAGTATTTT. Using reference TRBV7-3 and TRBJ2-3 for the parts outside the CDR3, the full variable domain is GAGVSQTPSNKVTEKGKYVELRCDPISGHTALYWYRQSLGQGPEFLIYFQGTGAADDSGLPNDRFFAVRPEGSVSTLKIQRTERGDSAVYLCASSDGLAGGGDTQYFGPGTRLTVL.

The V call is TRBV12-3 or TRBV12-4, the J call TRBJ1-6; the D is unclear. This CDR3 spans 13 amino acids. The V end was cut by 0 bases, the J end by 10 bases, with 7 bases between. The CDR3 DNA sequence: TGTGCCAGCAGTTTAGCGCCGAGATCACCCCTCCACTTT. Translation gives CASSLAPRSPLHF.

Worth noting for this clone: The junction departs from the called germline gene at one end, perhaps through a read error. The chain links TRBV7-9 to TRBJ2-5, with 11 bases that match TRBD1. The CDR3 has 15 amino acids. CDR1 and CDR2 (germline): SEHNR, FQNEAQ (reference sequence). CDR3 residues: CASSLAGQGGETQYF. CDR3 nucleotides: TGTGCCAGCAGCCTAGCGGGACAGGGGGGGGAGACCCAGTACTTC. Looking up the rest from reference TRBV7-9 and TRBJ2-5 gives the full variable domain: DTGVSQNPRHKITKRGQNVTFRCDPISEHNRLYWYRQTLGQGPEFLTYFQNEAQLEKSRLLSDRFSAERPKGSFSTLEIQRTEQGDSAMYLCASSLAGQGGETQYFGPGTRLLVL.

This clone was seen more than once but under ten times. The chain is built from TRBV27 and TRBJ1-1; 7 bases match TRBD1. CDR1 and CDR2 from the germline V gene are MNHEY and SMNVEV (reference sequence). V shed 2 bases, J shed 8 bases, and the junction held 2 bases outside the gene matches. The CDR3 sequence is 12 residues long. CDR3 loop: CASSLRGQEAFF. CDR3 nucleotide sequence: TGTGCCAGCAGTTTACGGGGACAGGAAGCTTTCTTT.

V is TRBV27 and J is TRBJ2-6, with 12 bases identical to TRBD1. CDR3 length: 17 residues. V was clipped by 2 bases and J by 2 bases; unmatched bases: 1. From germline, CDR1 is MNHEY and CDR2 SMNVEV (reference sequence). The CDR3 bases are TGTGCCAGCAGTTTAGGGACAGGGGGCCCTGGGGCCAACGTCCTGACTTTC. It specifies CASSLGTGGPGANVLTF.

The CDR3 region has the DNA TGTGCCAGCTCACTTCCGGGACAGACAGACTCCGAGCAGTACTTC. Residues: CASSLPGQTDSEQYF. The chain couples TRBV18 to TRBJ2-7; 7 bases align to TRBD1. With V trimmed by 4 bases and J by 6 bases, 12 bases remained unmatched. Germline CDR1 reads KGHSH; CDR2 reads LQKENI. The CDR3 is 15 amino acids.

This chain uses TRBV2 with TRBJ2-1, with D maybe TRBD2 (6 bases). V dropped 4 bases and J dropped 1 base, with 11 bases sitting between them. This CDR3 has 15 residues. The germline V gene has CDR1 SNHLY and CDR2 FYNNEI. Written as DNA, the CDR3 is TGTGCCAGCAGTGGCCTAGCGAGGTCCTACAATGAGCAGTTCTTC. Amino acid sequence: CASSGLARSYNEQFF.

The chain recombines TRBV28 with TRBJ2-7; 10 nucleotides align to TRBD1. V was clipped by 5 bases and J by 4 bases; unmatched bases: 14. The germline V gene has CDR1 MDHEN and CDR2 SYDVKM. The CDR3 is 17 amino acids. The CDR3 DNA reads TGTGCCAGCAGTCCATATACCCGACAGGGGGCGAGGTACGAGCAGTACTTC. It yields the protein CASSPYTRQGARYEQYF. The full variable domain, its missing parts supplied by reference TRBV28 and TRBJ2-7, is DVKVTQSSRYLVKRTGEKVFLECVQDMDHENMFWYRQDPGLGLRLIYFSYDVKMKEKGDIPEGYSVSREKKERFSLILESASTNQTSMYLCASSPYTRQGARYEQYFGPGTRLTVT.

This sequence joins TRBV5-1 and TRBJ2-7; 11 bases are a match to TRBD1. V was pared by 6 bases and J by 7 bases, with 12 bases of the junction left unmatched. The length of the CDR3 is 15 residues. CDR1 SGHRS and CDR2 YFSETQ come from the germline V gene. CDR3 sequence: CASNVEGQGGGEQYF. CDR3 DNA: TGCGCCAGCAACGTAGAGGGACAGGGGGGCGGAGAGCAGTACTTC.

The V gene is TRBV6-1, the J gene TRBJ1-1, with D hard to call. V dropped 2 bases and J dropped 1 base, with 5 bases sitting between them. Germline lookup yields CDR1 MNHNS and CDR2 SASEGT. CDR3 length: 13 residues. The CDR3 loop is CASSEQANTEAFF. The CDR3 nucleotides are TGTGCCAGCAGTGAACAAGCGAACACTGAAGCTTTCTTT.

The chain carries TRBV18 and TRBJ2-2; 10 nucleotides agree with TRBD1. CDR1 is KGHSH, CDR2 LQKENI, per germline. CDR3 length: 17 amino acids. Trimming at V came to 6 bases and at J to 4 bases, leaving 11 bases not matched to a gene. The CDR3 DNA sequence: TGTGCCAGCTCCACCAAGGGACAGGGGTCCTCCACCGGGGAGCTGTTTTTT. Protein: CASSTKGQGSSTGELFF.

The chain is built from TRBV25-1 and TRBJ2-5; D uncertain. The CDR3 is made up of 12 amino acids. Germline assignment: CDR1 MGHDK and CDR2 SYGVNS. The V end was cut by 1 base, the J end by 7 bases, with 7 bases between. CDR3 in DNA: TGTGCCAGCAGTGAATTTTCAGGGACCCAGTACTTC. Protein sequence: CASSEFSGTQYF.

The chain combines TRBV11-3 with TRBJ1-2; tentative D call: TRBD1 (6 bases). Trimming left V 4 bases short and J 6 bases short, with 9 bases between. The CDR3 spans 12 residues. CDR1 SGHNT and CDR2 YENEEA come from the germline V gene. The CDR3 protein is CASSSGQNGYTF. The CDR3 DNA sequence: TGTGCCAGCAGCTCAGGACAGAATGGCTACACCTTC.

The rearrangement joins TRBV28 to TRBJ1-2, with 7 nucleotides matching TRBD1. Germline-derived CDR1 and CDR2 are MDHEN and SYDVKM. V shed 3 bases, J shed 4 bases, and the junction held 8 bases outside the gene matches. This CDR3 is built from 15 residues. CDR3 region: CASSFDRVGFYGYTF. In DNA form, the CDR3 reads TGTGCCAGCAGTTTCGACAGGGTAGGGTTCTATGGCTACACCTTC.

This chain connects TRBV13 to TRBJ1-2; TRBD1 might be the D (5 bases). Germline V gives CDR1 PRHDT, CDR2 FYEKMQ (reference sequence). Trimming shortened V by 2 bases and J by 8 bases, and 12 bases separated the two germline ends. This CDR3 has 13 amino acids. Here the CDR3 reads CASSLNQGSGYTF. Here the CDR3 DNA reads TGTGCCAGCAGCTTAAATCAGGGTAGCGGCTACACCTTC.

The V gene is TRBV7-9, the J gene TRBJ1-2; tentative D call: TRBD1 (6 bases). The V gene lost 1 base and the J gene lost 14 bases, with 14 bases spanning the gap. Germline CDR1 and CDR2: SEHNR and FQNEAQ (reference sequence). This CDR3 has 12 amino acids. The CDR3 spells CASSLVQGPDTF. CDR3 nucleotide sequence: TGTGCCAGCAGCTTAGTTCAGGGGCCGGATACCTTC.

The V and J genes are TRBV27 and TRBJ2-3; 7 bases are shared with TRBD1. The CDR3 sequence is 13 residues long. Germline V gives CDR1 MNHEY, CDR2 SMNVEV (reference sequence). Losses at the gene ends were 3 bases for V and 6 bases for J; bases not matched to a gene: 3. The CDR3 spells CASSFRGSDTQYF. CDR3 coding DNA: TGTGCCAGCAGTTTCAGGGGGTCGGATACGCAGTATTTT.

The chain uses TRBV5-1 and TRBJ2-1; 10 bases match TRBD2. This CDR3 has 16 amino acids. J gave up 4 bases and V 1 base, and 5 bases lay outside the gene matches. CDR1 and CDR2 (germline): SGHRS, YFSETQ. Here the CDR3 DNA reads TGCGCCAGCAGCTTGTCGGTAGCGGGGGGTTACAATGAGCAGTTCTTC. Translation gives CASSLSVAGGYNEQFF.

The genes are TRBV28 and TRBJ2-1; possible D gene TRBD2, 5 bases. CDR1 and CDR2 (germline): MDHEN, SYDVKM. The V end was cut by 6 bases, the J end by 8 bases, with 20 bases between. The CDR3 is 15 residues long. The CDR3 DNA reads as TGTGCCAGCAGCTCTCGGGGAGCAGGTAACTATGAGCAGTTCTTC. Translation gives CASSSRGAGNYEQFF.

The chain employs TRBV19 and TRBJ2-1; 16 nucleotides match TRBD2. The J segment lost 8 bases and the V segment lost 5 bases, leaving 15 bases of the junction unmatched. The germline CDR1 and CDR2 sequences are LNHDA and SQIVND (reference sequence). This CDR3 contains 19 residues. The CDR3 here is CASSPVGLAGGGQGYEQFF. CDR3 sequence (DNA): TGTGCCAGTAGTCCTGTGGGACTAGCGGGAGGGGGGCAGGGGTATGAGCAGTTCTTC.